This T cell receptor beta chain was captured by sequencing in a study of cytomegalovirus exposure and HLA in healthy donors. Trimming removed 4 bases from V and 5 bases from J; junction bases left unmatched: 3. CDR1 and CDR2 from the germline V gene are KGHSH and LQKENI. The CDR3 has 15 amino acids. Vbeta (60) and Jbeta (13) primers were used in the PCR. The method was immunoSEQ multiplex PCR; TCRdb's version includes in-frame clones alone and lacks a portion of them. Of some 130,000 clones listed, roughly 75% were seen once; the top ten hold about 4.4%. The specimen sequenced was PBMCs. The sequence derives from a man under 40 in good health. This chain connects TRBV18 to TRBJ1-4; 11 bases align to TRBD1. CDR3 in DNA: TGTGCCAGCTCACGGGACAGGGGGACGAATGAAAAACTGTTTTTT. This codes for CASSRDRGTNEKLFF.